Below, 19 T cell receptor beta chains from the same sample are listed, as sequenced in a study of shared clonotypes between healthy human individuals. Some clones are missing from TCRdb's copy, which holds only in-frame ones; the method was immunoSEQ multiplex PCR. The sample includes roughly 490,000 clones, 65% to 80% of them seen just once. Sequencing was done on a sample of PBMCs. The receptor set was obtained from a woman in her thirties or forties in good health. Some clones in this sample may be carry-over from other donors' samples.

The sample holds one count of this clone. The chain joins TRBV27 to TRBJ2-3; 7 bases are shared with TRBD2. The CDR3 length is 14 residues. Germline CDR1 reads MNHEY; CDR2 reads SMNVEV (reference sequence). The junction had 8 bases not matched to a gene; V was cut back by 7 bases and J by 4 bases. The chain's CDR3 is CASKEGGSADTQYF. The CDR3 DNA follows: TGTGCCAGCAAGGAGGGAGGGTCCGCAGATACGCAGTATTTT.

This sequence joins TRBV28 and TRBJ1-5, with D uncertain. This CDR3 comprises 15 residues. CDR1 is MDHEN, CDR2 SYDVKM, per germline. Trimming took 4 bases from V and 0 from J, leaving 10 bases between them. As DNA, the CDR3 is TGTGCCAGCAGTTCATTATCTTATAGCAATCAGCCCCAGCATTTT. Encoded protein: CASSSLSYSNQPQHF.

The chain links TRBV27 to TRBJ1-1; 9 bases are shared with TRBD1. Germline assignment: CDR1 MNHEY and CDR2 SMNVEV (reference sequence). This CDR3 has 14 amino acids. V was pared by 6 bases and J by 6 bases, with 8 bases of the junction left unmatched. The chain's CDR3 is CASSLTGGIPEAFF. DNA of the CDR3: TGTGCCAGCAGCCTGACAGGGGGGATCCCTGAAGCTTTCTTT.

V gene TRBV11-2 combines with J gene TRBJ2-7; 9 bases line up with TRBD2. CDR3 size: 14 residues. The trim removed 5 bases at V and 7 bases at J, leaving 9 bases unmatched. Germline assignment: CDR1 SGHAT and CDR2 FQNNGV. CDR3 protein: CASSTGLALGEQYF. The CDR3, as DNA: TGTGCCAGCAGCACGGGACTAGCCCTCGGTGAGCAGTACTTC. Full variable domain (missing parts from reference TRBV11-2 and TRBJ2-7): EAGVAQSPRYKIIEKRQSVAFWCNPISGHATLYWYQQILGQGPKLLIQFQNNGVVDDSQLPKDRFSAERLKGVDSTLKIQPAKLEDSAVYLCASSTGLALGEQYFGPGTRLTVT.

J is TRBJ1-4 and V is TRBV11-2, with 7 bases lining up with TRBD1. From germline, CDR1 is SGHAT and CDR2 FQNNGV. The trim removed 1 base at V and 6 bases at J, leaving 8 bases unmatched. The CDR3 covers 16 residues. The CDR3 spells CASSLAQGQLHEKLFF. CDR3 nucleotide sequence: TGTGCCAGCAGCTTAGCCCAGGGACAGCTCCATGAAAAACTGTTTTTT. The whole variable domain, filled in from reference TRBV11-2 and TRBJ1-4, reads EAGVAQSPRYKIIEKRQSVAFWCNPISGHATLYWYQQILGQGPKLLIQFQNNGVVDDSQLPKDRFSAERLKGVDSTLKIQPAKLEDSAVYLCASSLAQGQLHEKLFFGSGTQLSVL.

In this sample, this clone turned up a few times. This rearrangement joins TRBV7-9 to TRBJ2-7; the match to TRBD2 covers 15 bases. Germline CDR1 SEHNR, CDR2 FQNEAQ (reference sequence). The CDR3 spans 15 residues. The junction had 4 bases not matched to a gene; V was cut back by 3 bases and J by 7 bases. CDR3 nucleotides: TGTGCCAGCAGCTTCCCGGGACTAGCGGGAGGTGAGCAGTACTTC. Translated, it gives CASSFPGLAGGEQYF.

V gene TRBV18 combines with J gene TRBJ2-2, with 7 positions matching TRBD1. Germline CDR1 reads KGHSH; CDR2 reads LQKENI. The ends lost 8 bases at V and 7 bases at J; junction bases unmatched: 13. This CDR3 has 15 amino acids. The CDR3 nucleotides are TGTGCCAGCACCCTAATGACAGGGTCCGACGGGGAGCTGTTTTTT. As protein: CASTLMTGSDGELFF. Looking up the rest from reference TRBV18 and TRBJ2-2 gives the full variable domain: NAGVMQNPRHLVRRRGQEARLRCSPMKGHSHVYWYRQLPEEGLKFMVYLQKENIIDESGMPKERFSAEFPKEGPSILRIQQVVRGDSAAYFCASTLMTGSDGELFFGEGSRLTVL.

The chain links TRBV2 to TRBJ2-2; TRBD2 aligns across 9 bases. The CDR3 is 14 amino acids. Germline V gives CDR1 SNHLY, CDR2 FYNNEI. The J segment lost 7 bases and the V segment lost 2 bases, leaving 2 bases of the junction unmatched. The CDR3 sequence: CASSEQREVGELFF. The CDR3 DNA sequence: TGTGCCAGCAGTGAACAGCGGGAGGTCGGGGAGCTGTTTTTT.

This clone was seen a few times. The genes are TRBV6-1 and TRBJ2-3; D possibly corresponds to TRBD1 (5 bases). Looked up from germline, CDR1 is MNHNS and CDR2 is SASEGT. V shed 5 bases and J shed 9 bases, with 15 bases lying between them. This CDR3 has 13 amino acids. In nucleotides, the CDR3 is TGTGCCAGCAGTTCTACGCAGGGTGCCACGCAGTATTTT. Its protein product is CASSSTQGATQYF.

The genes are TRBV27 and TRBJ2-5; TRBD2 matches 7 bases. V lost 7 bases and J lost 1; bases outside the gene matches: 15. CDR3 size: 17 residues. CDR1 MNHEY and CDR2 SMNVEV come from the germline V gene (reference sequence). CDR3 bases: TGTGCCAGCACCCCCTCGGTGCGGGAGCTCCTCCAAGAGACCCAGTACTTC. Amino acid sequence: CASTPSVRELLQETQYF.

CDR3 DNA sequence: TGTGCCAGCAGTGAGGGCAGGGGGCTTCTTGCTGGGGCCAACGTCCTGACTTTC. Its protein is CASSEGRGLLAGANVLTF. V usage is TRBV6-1 and J usage is TRBJ2-6, with 8 bases fitting TRBD1. The CDR3 runs to 18 residues. V shed 3 bases, J shed 2 bases, and the junction held 9 bases outside the gene matches. Germline V gene sequence: CDR1 MNHNS, CDR2 SASEGT.

This chain joins TRBV6-6 and TRBJ1-5; 8 bases match TRBD1. After removal of 2 bases from V and 2 bases from J, the junction contained 2 bases not matched to a gene. CDR3 size: 15 residues. Germline CDR1 MNHNY, CDR2 SVGAGI (reference sequence). This chain's CDR3 is CASSYPGQGNQPQHF. In DNA form, the CDR3 reads TGTGCCAGCAGTTACCCGGGACAGGGCAATCAGCCCCAGCATTTT.

CDR3 amino acids: CASSEFGANYGYTF. Here the CDR3 DNA reads TGTGCCAGCAGTGAATTTGGTGCTAACTATGGCTACACCTTC. The rearrangement uses TRBV6-1 and TRBJ1-2; D ambiguous. From germline, CDR1 is MNHNS and CDR2 SASEGT. CDR3 length: 14 residues. Trimming removed 2 bases from V and 0 bases from J, with 7 bases in between.

The chain combines TRBV28 with TRBJ2-1; D gene ambiguous. The length of the CDR3 is 12 residues. V dropped 3 bases and J dropped 10 bases, with 10 bases sitting between them. Looked up from germline, CDR1 is MDHEN and CDR2 is SYDVKM. The CDR3 reads CASSFPLTEQFF. The CDR3, as DNA: TGTGCCAGCAGTTTCCCCCTCACGGAGCAGTTCTTC. Looking up the rest from reference TRBV28 and TRBJ2-1 gives the full variable domain: DVKVTQSSRYLVKRTGEKVFLECVQDMDHENMFWYRQDPGLGLRLIYFSYDVKMKEKGDIPEGYSVSREKKERFSLILESASTNQTSMYLCASSFPLTEQFFGPGTRLTVL.

V and J are TRBV19 and TRBJ2-7; no clear D gene. The V gene lost 8 bases and the J gene lost 4 bases, with 3 bases spanning the gap. CDR3 length equals 9 residues. Germline CDR1 LNHDA, CDR2 SQIVND (reference sequence). The CDR3 coding sequence is TGTGCCAGTCGATACGAGCAGTACTTC. It specifies CASRYEQYF.

The chain links TRBV29-1 to TRBJ2-2; D could derive from TRBD1 or TRBD2 (5 bases each). The V gene lost 6 bases and the J gene lost 2 bases, with 13 bases spanning the gap. Germline V gene lookup returns CDR1 SQVTM and CDR2 ANQGSEA. There are 14 residues in the CDR3. CDR3 nucleotide sequence: TGCAGCGTCCCGGGGCACGTAAACACCGGGGAGCTGTTTTTT. This codes for CSVPGHVNTGELFF.

The V call is TRBV6-1, the J call TRBJ2-1, with 7 bases that match TRBD2. The CDR3 is made up of 14 amino acids. With 4 bases clipped from V and 0 bases from J, the junction kept 0 bases outside the gene matches. In germline, CDR1 is MNHNS, CDR2 SASEGT. The CDR3 loop is CASSGDYSYNEQFF. CDR3 bases: TGTGCCAGCAGTGGGGACTACTCCTACAATGAGCAGTTCTTC.

The rearrangement joins TRBV28 to TRBJ1-2, with 7 bases that match TRBD1. With 5 bases clipped from V and 0 bases from J, the junction kept 9 bases outside the gene matches. The V gene's germline CDR1 is MDHEN and CDR2 SYDVKM. The CDR3 sequence is 16 residues long. CDR3 amino acids: CASSPTPGQTNYGYTF. The CDR3, as DNA: TGTGCCAGCAGTCCGACTCCGGGACAGACTAACTATGGCTACACCTTC.

V gene TRBV20-1 combines with J gene TRBJ2-1; possibly TRBD2 for D (5 bases). Per the germline V gene, CDR1 is DFQATT and CDR2 is SNEGSKA (reference sequence). V dropped 6 bases and J dropped 9 bases, with 9 bases sitting between them. The CDR3 has 10 amino acids. CDR3 region: CSAVGGEQFF. Here the CDR3 DNA reads TGCAGTGCCGTAGGAGGTGAGCAGTTCTTC.